The 27 T cell receptor beta chains reported below all come from one sample, sequenced in a study of beta chain features in type 1 diabetes (dated by TCRdb to 2017 to 2018). Beyond this particular receptor, the publication reports: A moderate but significant shortening of TCRB CDR3 length was observed in type 1 diabetes patients in all four CD4+ subsets.

These receptors are not linked to any known antigen. Receptors were amplified or captured by the immunoSEQ multiplex PCR assay. All of the isolated RNA was reverse transcribed with the High Capacity cDNA Reverse Transcription Kit, so expressed TCRB transcripts were sequenced. TCRdb mirrors the immuneACCESS table, restricted to in-frame sequences. Some clones are absent from its copies; in checked studies, under half trace to an unresolved V gene, and the reason for the others is unknown. The sample table shows about 120,000 clones, and roughly 17% are seen once. 2% to 3% of the sample is taken by the ten largest. Sequencing input: central memory CD4+ T cells from blood. The source of these receptors is a man aged 18-30 years with type 1 diabetes.

This clone occurred a few times. In DNA, the CDR3 is TGTGCCAGCAGCTTGGCCCTGGGGGGATACAATGAGCAGTTCTTC. Protein product: CASSLALGGYNEQFF. The chain combines TRBV5-6 with TRBJ2-1, with D perhaps matching TRBD2 (6 bases). This CDR3 is 15 amino acids long. V was clipped by 0 bases and J by 4 bases, with 11 bases between them. The germline CDR1 and CDR2 sequences are SGHDT and YYEEEE.

This rearrangement joins TRBV11-1 to TRBJ2-1; TRBD1 agrees at 10 bases. This CDR3 is built from 13 residues. V dropped 4 bases and J dropped 6; count of bases not matched to a gene: 0. The germline V gene encodes CDR1 SGHAT and CDR2 FQDESV (reference sequence). The CDR3 DNA is TGTGCCAGCAGCTGGACAGGGGGCAATGAGCAGTTCTTC. This translates into CASSWTGGNEQFF.

The rearrangement joins TRBV7-2 to TRBJ2-7, with D possibly being TRBD2 (6 bases). Trimming took off 5 bases at V and 2 bases at J, with 7 bases between the two ends. CDR3 length equals 12 residues. Germline CDR1 reads SGHTA; CDR2 reads FQGNSA. DNA of the CDR3: TGTGCCAGCAGCAGACTAGCCTACGAGCAGTACTTC. The encoded protein is CASSRLAYEQYF.

The J gene is TRBJ2-7, the V gene TRBV4-1; D perhaps matches TRBD1 (6 bases). Germline V lookup: CDR1 MGHRA, CDR2 YSYEKL. With 3 bases removed from V and 0 bases from J, the gap between germline ends came to 12 bases. The CDR3 contains 15 residues. In nucleotides, the CDR3 is TGCGCCAGCAGCCACGGACAGATATACTCCTACGAGCAGTACTTC. It encodes CASSHGQIYSYEQYF.

The table lists this clone with a few counts. The chain links TRBV5-1 to TRBJ2-3; D remains ambiguous. CDR1 and CDR2 from the germline V gene are SGHRS and YFSETQ. V lost 0 bases, J lost 1 base, and 9 bases lay in between. CDR3 length: 15 amino acids. DNA for the CDR3: TGCGCCAGCAGCTTGGGACTTGATGGCACAGATACGCAGTATTTT. The encoded protein is CASSLGLDGTDTQYF.

This clone was found a few times. V is TRBV30 and J is TRBJ2-7; D might be TRBD1 or TRBD2, each matching 5 bases. The CDR3 contains 16 residues. Per the germline V gene, CDR1 is GTSNPN and CDR2 is SVGIG (reference sequence). Trimming removed 0 bases at V and 6 bases at J, with 21 bases between. The CDR3 DNA is TGTGCCTGGAGTGTAACGGGTAGGGGAGTAGTGGCCGAGCAGTACTTC. It codes for CAWSVTGRGVVAEQYF.

The chain uses TRBV13 and TRBJ2-3; 14 nucleotides agree with TRBD2. The trim removed 2 bases at V and 4 bases at J, leaving 5 bases unmatched. CDR1 is PRHDT and CDR2 is FYEKMQ in the germline V gene (reference sequence). This CDR3 has 17 amino acids. The CDR3 nucleotides read TGTGCCAGCAGCTTAAGGGGGACTAGCGGGGGACCAGATACGCAGTATTTT. Translated, it gives CASSLRGTSGGPDTQYF. Filled out from reference TRBV13 and TRBJ2-3, the complete variable domain reads AAGVIQSPRHLIKEKRETATLKCYPIPRHDTVYWYQQGPGQDPQFLISFYEKMQSDKGSIPDRFSAQQFSDYHSELNMSSLELGDSALYFCASSLRGTSGGPDTQYFGPGTRLTVL.

The sample holds a few counts of this clone. The J gene is TRBJ2-7, the V gene TRBV25-1; no clear D gene. Germline V lookup: CDR1 MGHDK, CDR2 SYGVNS. V lost 4 bases and J lost 0, with 10 bases in between. The CDR3 sequence is 14 residues long. DNA for the CDR3: TGTGCCAGCAGTGGGAGCCCTTCCTCCTACGAGCAGTACTTC. Protein: CASSGSPSSYEQYF.

This clone was recorded a few times. This chain connects TRBV7-2 to TRBJ2-1; no reliable D call. The CDR3 covers 14 residues. The germline gives CDR1 SGHTA, CDR2 FQGNSA. V was trimmed by 5 bases and J by 0 bases, leaving 8 bases between them. CDR3 protein: CASSSDTSYNEQFF. CDR3 nucleotides: TGTGCCAGCAGCAGCGACACCTCCTACAATGAGCAGTTCTTC.

This clone was detected only a few times. This rearrangement joins TRBV11-1 to TRBJ1-2; tentatively, D is TRBD1 (5 bases). The CDR3 sequence is 15 residues long. Germline V gene data show CDR1 as SGHAT and CDR2 as FQDESV (reference sequence). The V end lost 5 bases, the J end lost 5 bases, and 18 bases lay between the germline ends. The CDR3 bases are TGTGCCAGCAGCCCCTCGGAGGGGTTTGGGTATGGCTACACCTTC. It specifies CASSPSEGFGYGYTF.

This sequence joins TRBV7-2 and TRBJ2-1, with D unclear. The V end was cut by 1 base, the J end by 15 bases, with 13 bases between. This CDR3 has 12 amino acids. CDR1 is SGHTA and CDR2 is FQGNSA in the germline V gene. The CDR3 DNA reads as TGTGCCAGCAGCTTAGGAAGGCTAGTGCCGTTCTTC. Translating it yields CASSLGRLVPFF.

The chain links TRBV30 to TRBJ2-3, with 8 positions matching TRBD2. CDR3 length equals 14 residues. V lost 4 bases to trimming and J lost 3 bases; unmatched junction nucleotides: 6. Per germline, CDR1 GTSNPN and CDR2 SVGIG (reference sequence). CDR3 loop: CAWNPGGRTDTQYF. The CDR3 DNA follows: TGTGCCTGGAACCCGGGCGGGAGGACAGATACGCAGTATTTT.

The V call is TRBV6-6, the J call TRBJ2-1; 7 positions agree with TRBD1. V shed 6 bases, J shed 3 bases, and the junction held 11 bases outside the gene matches. The CDR3 totals 16 residues. Per the germline V gene, CDR1 is MNHNY and CDR2 is SVGAGI (reference sequence). As DNA, the CDR3 is TGTGCCAGCAGCCAGACAGGGACCGGAGGCTACAATGAGCAGTTCTTC. Protein: CASSQTGTGGYNEQFF.

V usage is TRBV4-3 and J usage is TRBJ2-5, with TRBD1 matching over 8 bases. The CDR3 runs 13 residues. Germline-derived CDR1 and CDR2 are LGHNA and YSLEER. V gave up 4 bases and J gave up 5 bases; unmatched junction bases: 3. This chain's CDR3 is CASSRDRGETQYF. The CDR3 DNA reads TGCGCCAGCAGCCGCGACAGGGGCGAGACCCAGTACTTC.

This chain links TRBV28 with TRBJ2-1; D might be TRBD2 (6 bases). V gave up 8 bases and J gave up 5 bases, with 10 bases separating them. This CDR3 comprises 12 residues. Germline V gene lookup returns CDR1 MDHEN and CDR2 SYDVKM. CDR3 sequence (DNA): TGTGCCAGCGGGACTCTCGACAATGAGCAGTTCTTC. Amino acid sequence: CASGTLDNEQFF.

This clone was seen repeatedly, ten times or more. The chain links TRBV25-1 to TRBJ2-1, with D possibly TRBD1 on 6 matching bases. Germline values: CDR1 MGHDK, CDR2 SYGVNS. V shed 6 bases and J shed 0 bases, with 18 bases lying between them. The CDR3 is 17 amino acids. CDR3 coding DNA: TGTGCCAGCAGCTCCGGGACAATCCGAAGCTCCTACAATGAGCAGTTCTTC. This translates into CASSSGTIRSSYNEQFF.

Note on this clone: Just one base apart from a much larger clone, this may be a read error. This sequence joins TRBV5-3 and TRBJ2-1; no definite D call. TRBV5-3 is marked as an open reading frame, function uncertain. V lost 2 bases and J 3 bases, leaving 0 bases between the germline ends. This CDR3 comprises 11 residues. The CDR3 reads CARSFYNEQFF. The CDR3 bases are TGTGCCAGAAGCTTCTACAATGAGCAGTTCTTC.

This clone was counted only a few times. The J gene is TRBJ2-6, the V gene TRBV5-1; D is unclear. V was shortened by 2 bases and J by 4 bases, with 10 bases between the two germline ends. Germline assignment: CDR1 SGHRS and CDR2 YFSETQ. This CDR3 spans 15 amino acids. This chain's CDR3 is CASSLQYGGANVLTF. The CDR3 DNA reads TGCGCCAGCAGCTTACAGTACGGAGGGGCCAACGTCCTGACTTTC.

This clone has just a few counts. The rearrangement joins TRBV11-1 to TRBJ2-5; 8 nucleotides match TRBD1. Germline CDR1 is SGHAT and CDR2 is FQDESV (reference sequence). V lost 3 bases, J lost 5 bases, and 17 bases stayed unmatched. The CDR3 length is 18 residues. The CDR3 DNA reads TGTGCCAGCAGCTTGACCGAAGGCCAGGGGGCCGTCTTGGAGACCCAGTACTTC. Protein product: CASSLTEGQGAVLETQYF.

The chain combines TRBV2 with TRBJ1-1; D is unresolved. The length of the CDR3 is 14 residues. Looked up from germline, CDR1 is SNHLY and CDR2 is FYNNEI. V was cut by 2 bases and J by 1 base, with 8 bases left in between. The CDR3 loop reads CASSEWAGNTEAFF. DNA of the CDR3: TGTGCCAGCAGTGAATGGGCAGGGAACACTGAAGCTTTCTTT.

This chain uses TRBV6-5 with TRBJ2-2, with TRBD2 as a possible D gene (5 bases). The CDR3 is 15 residues long. Between the trimmed V and J ends, which lost 8 bases and 3 bases, there was a span of 16 bases. Per the germline V gene, CDR1 is MNHEY and CDR2 is SVGAGI. In DNA form, the CDR3 reads TGTGCCAGCTCCCGGGGTCGTGGCCACACCGGGGAGCTGTTTTTT. It specifies CASSRGRGHTGELFF.

The chain uses TRBV7-2 and TRBJ2-7, with 8 positions matching TRBD2. Trimming cost V 5 bases and J 0 bases; bases outside gene matches: 9. This CDR3 has 16 residues. The germline gives CDR1 SGHTA, CDR2 FQGNSA. CDR3 region: CASSDPGGLSSYEQYF. In DNA, the CDR3 is TGTGCCAGCAGCGATCCGGGGGGGTTGAGCTCCTACGAGCAGTACTTC.

This clone was seen a few times. The chain has TRBV18 and TRBJ2-7; D remains unclear. The CDR3 has 16 amino acids. Germline loops: CDR1 KGHSH, CDR2 LQKENI. V shed 2 bases and J shed 3 bases, with 17 bases lying between them. The CDR3 loop reads CASSPASSSGRYEQYF. CDR3 nucleotides: TGTGCCAGCTCACCAGCAAGCAGTTCAGGACGCTACGAGCAGTACTTC.

There are a few counts of this clone. The chain links TRBV5-6 to TRBJ2-7; TRBD1 aligns across 9 bases. This CDR3 region has 16 residues. V gave up 4 bases and J gave up 3 bases; unmatched junction bases: 11. Germline V gives CDR1 SGHDT, CDR2 YYEEEE. CDR3 sequence reads: CASSQRLGTGIYEQYF. The CDR3 DNA reads TGTGCCAGCAGCCAACGCCTCGGGACAGGGATCTACGAGCAGTACTTC.

This chain uses TRBV28 with TRBJ2-7; TRBD2 matches 8 bases. Germline CDR1 MDHEN, CDR2 SYDVKM. The CDR3 loop spans 15 amino acids. With V trimmed by 3 bases and J by 7 bases, 11 bases remained unmatched. Here the CDR3 reads CASSFTGGPIREQYF. The CDR3 region has the DNA TGTGCCAGCAGTTTCACGGGAGGGCCGATTAGGGAGCAGTACTTC.

The sample holds a few counts of this clone. The chain couples TRBV27 to TRBJ2-7, with 7 bases that match TRBD2. The CDR3 is 15 amino acids. The V gene's germline CDR1 is MNHEY and CDR2 SMNVEV (reference sequence). Trimming removed 1 base from V and 5 bases from J; junction bases left unmatched: 8. CDR3 residues: CASSLYSHAGDEQYF. The CDR3 nucleotides read TGTGCCAGCAGTTTATACTCCCATGCGGGGGACGAGCAGTACTTC.

The sample holds many counts of this clone. The V gene is TRBV30, the J gene TRBJ1-4; D possibly corresponds to TRBD1 (5 bases). V was cut by 2 bases and J by 5 bases, with 12 bases left in between. The germline gives CDR1 GTSNPN, CDR2 SVGIG (reference sequence). The CDR3 spans 14 residues. The DNA of the CDR3 is TGTGCCTGGAGTCAGGGAAAATGGAATGAAAAACTGTTTTTT. Translation: CAWSQGKWNEKLFF.